This passage covers 14 T cell receptor beta chains from one sample sequenced in a study of blood T cells in healthy people across ages. Sample-barcoded 5' priming and a J-beta primer mix drove a second PCR of 7 to 11 cycles. TCRdb reprocessed the 5' RACE reads with MiXCR, giving one entry per CDR3 protein. The data contain fewer than 1,000,000 distinct CDR3 sequences, about half of them singletons. Input material: blood. These receptors all stem from an elderly man in good health.

As regards this clonotype: This may be a read error, as it is one base from a much larger clone. CDR3 protein: CASSPLAGIYDEQFF. The CDR3 DNA follows: TGTGCCAGCAGCCCACTGGCGGGGATCTACGATGAGCAGTTCTTC. The chain is built from TRBV14 and TRBJ2-1, with a tentative D call TRBD2 (6 bases). The CDR3 extends over 15 amino acids. The germline CDR1 and CDR2 sequences are SGHDN and FVKESK.

The sample holds a few counts of this clonotype. CDR3 sequence (DNA): TGTGCCAGCGCTAAATGGGGGGGGAGGGAAAAAGAGGTGACCCAGTACTTC. Residues: CASAKWGGREKEVTQYF. This chain links TRBV7-3 with TRBJ2-5; 7 nucleotides match TRBD2. Germline V lookup: CDR1 SGHTA, CDR2 FQGTGA. The CDR3 sequence is 17 residues long. V shed 8 bases, J shed 7 bases, and the junction held 22 bases outside the gene matches.

This clonotype was seen only once. The chain carries TRBV30 and TRBJ1-2, with 7 bases fitting TRBD1. Germline lookup yields CDR1 GTSNPN and CDR2 SVGIG (reference sequence). The CDR3 sequence is 11 residues long. J was trimmed by 11 bases and V by 5 bases; bases with no gene match: 8. The CDR3 reads CAWGAGQSYTF. The CDR3 coding sequence is TGTGCCTGGGGCGCGGGACAGAGTTACACCTTC.

This clonotype was seen just once. The rearrangement joins TRBV6-5 to TRBJ2-1; 7 bases map to TRBD1. V gave up 2 bases and J gave up 5 bases; unmatched junction bases: 3. Germline loops: CDR1 MNHEY, CDR2 SVGAGI. The CDR3 spans 14 residues. CDR3 sequence reads: CASSYNRGHNEQFF. The CDR3 DNA reads TGTGCCAGCAGTTACAACAGGGGCCACAATGAGCAGTTCTTC.

Points on this clonotype: Given a much more abundant clone one base away, this may be a read error. This chain connects TRBV29-1 to TRBJ2-5; no clear D. The CDR3 loop spans 15 amino acids. Germline CDR1 is SQVTM and CDR2 is ANQGSEA. In DNA form, the CDR3 reads TGCGGCGTTGATCCTTTGGCGGTAGCTGAAGAGACCCAGTACTTC. Translation gives CGVDPLAVAEETQYF.

This chain uses TRBV11-2 with TRBJ2-4; D is possibly TRBD1 or TRBD2 (5 bases each). The CDR3 contains 16 residues. Germline CDR1 SGHAT, CDR2 FQNNGV. V was shortened by 5 bases and J by 0 bases, with 14 bases between the two germline ends. CDR3 DNA sequence: TGTGCCAGCAGCCTCGGGCACGGGACAGCCAAAAACATTCAGTACTTC. It translates to CASSLGHGTAKNIQYF.

This clonotype was found a few times. This CDR3 reads CATGKEYGTGIEKLFF. DNA of the CDR3: TGTGCCACCGGCAAGGAATACGGGACAGGGATTGAAAAACTGTTTTTT. The chain combines TRBV24-1 with TRBJ1-4; 9 nucleotides line up with TRBD1. Trimming cost V 9 bases and J 7 bases; bases outside gene matches: 14. This CDR3 spans 16 amino acids. Germline lookup yields CDR1 KGHDR and CDR2 SFDVKD.

The chain is built from TRBV5-4 and TRBJ2-1, with a tentative D call TRBD2 (6 bases). Germline loops: CDR1 SGHNT, CDR2 YYREEE (reference sequence). The CDR3 is made up of 15 amino acids. Trimming shortened V by 2 bases and J by 3 bases, and 12 bases separated the two germline ends. CDR3 region: CASSFVGGNYNEQFF. As DNA, the CDR3 is TGTGCCAGCAGCTTTGTCGGCGGGAACTACAATGAGCAGTTCTTC. Full variable domain (outside the CDR3, taken from reference TRBV5-4 and TRBJ2-1): ETGVTQSPTHLIKTRGQQVTLRCSSQSGHNTVSWYQQALGQGPQFIFQYYREEENGRGNFPPRFSGLQFPNYSSELNVNALELDDSALYLCASSFVGGNYNEQFFGPGTRLTVL.

The chain employs TRBV7-2 and TRBJ2-1, with a tentative D call TRBD2 (7 bases). Trimming took 1 base from V and 12 from J, leaving 13 bases between them. The CDR3 has 13 residues. Germline CDR1 reads SGHTA; CDR2 reads FQGNSA. This CDR3 is CASSLEGGRGQFF. The DNA for the CDR3 is TGTGCCAGCAGCTTAGAGGGGGGGCGAGGGCAGTTCTTC. Filled out from reference TRBV7-2 and TRBJ2-1, the complete variable domain reads GAGVSQSPSNKVTEKGKDVELRCDPISGHTALYWYRQSLGQGLEFLIYFQGNSAPDKSGLPSDRFSAERTGGSVSTLTIQRTQQEDSAVYLCASSLEGGRGQFFGPGTRLTVL.

The rearrangement links TRBV30 to TRBJ1-2; possible D gene TRBD1, 6 bases. Deletions cut 2 bases from V and 3 bases from J, with 13 bases between. The CDR3 length is 14 residues. The germline CDR1 and CDR2 sequences are GTSNPN and SVGIG (reference sequence). This CDR3 reads CAWSTQTGDYGYTF. CDR3 in DNA: TGTGCCTGGAGTACTCAGACAGGAGACTATGGCTACACCTTC.

J is TRBJ2-5 and V is TRBV7-9; D not resolved. Trimming cost V 3 bases and J 11 bases, with 16 bases left between them. Germline CDR1 SEHNR, CDR2 FQNEAQ (reference sequence). This CDR3 is 13 amino acids long. CDR3 coding DNA: TGTGCCAGCAGCTTTGAGAGAGACAATGAGCAGTACTTC. Amino acid sequence: CASSFERDNEQYF.

The CDR3 region is CSVVNRDRGGEQFF. CDR3 nucleotides: TGCAGTGTTGTCAACCGGGACAGGGGGGGTGAGCAGTTCTTC. The V gene is TRBV20-1, the J gene TRBJ2-1; 11 bases are shared with TRBD1. CDR3 length: 14 residues. Germline CDR1 and CDR2: DFQATT and SNEGSKA (reference sequence). J gave up 9 bases and V 7 bases, and 11 bases lay outside the gene matches.

The V call is TRBV2, the J call TRBJ1-6; 8 positions match TRBD1. Germline V gene lookup returns CDR1 SNHLY and CDR2 FYNNEI. The CDR3 totals 16 residues. After removal of 3 bases from V and 9 bases from J, the junction contained 10 bases not matched to a gene. The CDR3 loop is CASSDRRTGFGSPLHF. In nucleotides, the CDR3 is TGTGCCAGCAGTGACCGGCGGACAGGGTTCGGTTCACCCCTCCACTTT. The variable domain in full, with the rest retrieved from reference TRBV2 and TRBJ1-6, is EPEVTQTPSHQVTQMGQEVILRCVPISNHLYFYWYRQILGQKVEFLVSFYNNEISEKSEIFDDQFSVERPDGSNFTLKIRSTKLEDSAMYFCASSDRRTGFGSPLHFGNGTRLTVT.

On this clonotype itself: One junction end does not reproduce the germline sequence, and a read error may be involved. J is TRBJ2-1 and V is TRBV6-1, with a tentative D call TRBD2 (5 bases). The CDR3 loop spans 15 amino acids. CDR1 is MNHNS, CDR2 SASEGT, per germline. CDR3 in DNA: TGTGCCAGCAGTGAATGGGTGGGAGCCTCTAATGGGCAGTTCTTC. Its protein product is CASSEWVGASNGQFF.